This TCR beta chain was retrieved from a study of response to subunit inactivated influenza vaccine listed by TCRdb under 2018. Context from the whole study: Deep quantitative T cell receptor repertoire profiling was used in the study to track responses to a trivalent subunit inactivated influenza vaccine. General conclusions and limits of the study: According to the authors, only a limited number of new T cells may be recruited by each seasonal influenza vaccination.

The library was prepared using RT-PCR. Sequencing was carried out with an Illumina HiSeq 2500. TCRdb redid the processing of the public reads, applying fastp at Q25 and MiXCR, and retained in-frame beta chains. Merged by CDR3 protein, the rows form single entries marked with the most common genes and DNA. The sample has approximately 500,000 distinct CDR3 sequences on record, 10% to 15% of them singletons. Around 13% of the sample lies in the top ten. From its cysteine to its phenylalanine, the CDR3 spans 14 amino acids. The sequence is cut down to CDR3 DNA, 42 bases in frame from base 1. Trimming accounts for 5 bases at V and 8 bases at J, while the number of junction bases matched to no gene is 5. CDR1 and CDR2 are drawn from the germline V gene: SGHTA, FQGNSA. There are a few counts of this clonotype. Its specific antigen is unknown. The input lacks base qualities; no much larger clone sits a single base away.

The sample's time point, from its label and the paper: 45 days after influenza vaccine administration. The sequencing here drew on PBMCs from blood, taken about 6 weeks after vaccination. The sequence was collected from a man over 45 who received an inactivated influenza vaccine. Donor details come from another sample of the same person, matched by shared clones. Recombination connected TRBV7-2 to TRBJ2-5, and 13 junctional nucleotides match TRBD2. The DNA is as follows: TGTGCCAGCAGCCGGACTAGCGGGGGAGGTACCCAGTACTTC. It translates to CASSRTSGGGTQYF.